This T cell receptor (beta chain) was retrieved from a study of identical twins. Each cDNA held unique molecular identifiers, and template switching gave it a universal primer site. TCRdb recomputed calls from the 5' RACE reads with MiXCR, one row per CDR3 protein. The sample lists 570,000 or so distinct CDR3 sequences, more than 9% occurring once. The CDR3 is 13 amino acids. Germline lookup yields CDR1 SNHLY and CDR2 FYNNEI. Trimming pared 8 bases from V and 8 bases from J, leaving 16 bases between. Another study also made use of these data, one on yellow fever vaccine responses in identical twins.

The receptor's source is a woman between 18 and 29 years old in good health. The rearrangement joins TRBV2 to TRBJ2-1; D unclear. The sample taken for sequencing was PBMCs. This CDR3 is CASGEYATDEQFF. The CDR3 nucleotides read TGTGCCAGCGGGGAATACGCTACGGATGAGCAGTTCTTC.